The 25 T cell receptor beta chains reported below all come from one sample, sequenced in a study of CD8 T cells in Susac syndrome. Random hexamers served to reverse transcribe about 0.5 to 1 ug RNA. A single record per CDR3 protein comes from TCRdb applying MiXCR to the immunoSEQ multiplex PCR reads. The table records some 260,000 distinct CDR3 sequences, roughly 81% of them present only once. Sequencing was carried out using CD8+ T cells from PBMCs. Receptor source: a human donor with multiple sclerosis.

This clonotype was found once. This chain connects TRBV27 to TRBJ1-2; perhaps TRBD1 as D (6 bases). CDR3 size: 14 residues. From germline, CDR1 is MNHEY and CDR2 SMNVEV (reference sequence). The CDR3 bases are TGTGGGGACATTGAGGACGGGTATAACTATGGCTACACCTTC. Residues: CGDIEDGYNYGYTF.

J is TRBJ2-2 and V is TRBV6-1; D uncertain. V gave up 5 bases and J gave up 6 bases, with 7 bases separating them. The germline V gene encodes CDR1 MNHNS and CDR2 SASEGT. CDR3 length: 12 amino acids. The CDR3: CASSLRPGELFF. The CDR3 bases are TGTGCCAGCAGTCTCCGACCCGGGGAGCTGTTTTTT.

The V call is TRBV7-9, the J call TRBJ2-1; D call uncertain. V dropped 5 bases and J dropped 9 bases, with 8 bases sitting between them. The germline V gene has CDR1 SEHNR and CDR2 FQNEAQ (reference sequence). This CDR3 contains 11 residues. The CDR3: CASSPTVEQFF. CDR3 nucleotides: TGTGCCAGCAGCCCTACCGTTGAGCAGTTCTTC.

The V and J genes are TRBV7-8 and TRBJ2-5; 7 nucleotides align to TRBD1. After removal of 3 bases from V and 3 bases from J, the junction contained 10 bases not matched to a gene. This CDR3 spans 16 amino acids. Germline assignment: CDR1 SGHVS and CDR2 FQNEAQ. The CDR3 spells CASSFLGDSRKETQYF. DNA for the CDR3: TGTGCCAGCAGCTTCCTCGGGGACAGCAGAAAAGAGACCCAGTACTTC.

The CDR3, as DNA: TGTGCCACTATCGCTGGGTCCTACGAGCAGTACTTC. Translating it yields CATIAGSYEQYF. The rearrangement links TRBV7-9 to TRBJ2-7; D call uncertain. CDR3 length equals 12 residues. Germline values: CDR1 SEHNR, CDR2 FQNEAQ (reference sequence). V lost 10 bases and J lost 1, with 11 bases in between.

The genes are TRBV20-1 and TRBJ2-5; 10 positions agree with TRBD2. CDR1 DFQATT and CDR2 SNEGSKA come from the germline V gene (reference sequence). The CDR3 has 15 residues. The trim removed 0 bases at V and 4 bases at J, leaving 5 bases unmatched. In DNA form, the CDR3 reads TGCAGTGCTAGAGACCCAAGCGGGAGGGCAGAGACCCAGTACTTC. This gives the protein CSARDPSGRAETQYF.

The chain links TRBV27 to TRBJ2-1, with D unclear. Trimming stripped 0 bases from V and 6 bases from J, with 6 bases between. The CDR3 is made up of 13 amino acids. CDR1 is MNHEY, CDR2 SMNVEV, per germline (reference sequence). The CDR3 nucleotides are TGTGCCAGCAGTTTATCAATCCGCAATGAGCAGTTCTTC. Amino acids: CASSLSIRNEQFF.

Only a few counts were recorded for this clonotype. The rearrangement uses TRBV6-1 and TRBJ2-5, with D hard to call. CDR1 is MNHNS, CDR2 SASEGT, per germline. Deletions cut 3 bases from V and 1 base from J, with 6 bases between. The CDR3 has 13 amino acids. CDR3 coding DNA: TGTGCCAGCAGTGACTGGATCCAAGAGACCCAGTACTTC. Encoded protein: CASSDWIQETQYF.

V and J are TRBV28 and TRBJ2-7, with 9 bases identical to TRBD1. Germline lookup yields CDR1 MDHEN and CDR2 SYDVKM. The CDR3 is 14 residues long. V shed 7 bases, J shed 4 bases, and the junction held 8 bases outside the gene matches. CDR3 nucleotides: TGTGCCAGCACACCGGGACAGGGTGGTTACGAGCAGTACTTC. Its translation: CASTPGQGGYEQYF.

The V call is TRBV20-1, the J call TRBJ2-1; no reliable D call. The CDR3 covers 14 residues. V shed 2 bases and J shed 1 base, with 9 bases lying between them. Germline CDR1 DFQATT, CDR2 SNEGSKA (reference sequence). The CDR3 protein is CSARFDRSYNEQFF. In nucleotides, the CDR3 is TGCAGTGCTAGATTTGACCGGTCCTACAATGAGCAGTTCTTC.

The chain links TRBV9 to TRBJ1-2, with D unclear. In germline, CDR1 is SGDLS, CDR2 YYNGEE. The CDR3 runs to 17 residues. V was cut by 4 bases and J by 0 bases, with 19 bases left in between. DNA of the CDR3: TGTGCCAGCAGCCTCAGCATCGGACCGCAAGCTAACTATGGCTACACCTTC. As protein: CASSLSIGPQANYGYTF.

The V gene is TRBV27, the J gene TRBJ1-1; a possible D gene is TRBD1 (6 bases). The CDR3 has 14 residues. The V end was cut by 3 bases, the J end by 7 bases, with 15 bases between. Germline V gene data show CDR1 as MNHEY and CDR2 as SMNVEV (reference sequence). The CDR3 here is CASSLAGGRREAFF. The CDR3 DNA is TGTGCCAGCAGTTTGGCGGGGGGGCGGCGTGAAGCTTTCTTT.

CDR3 bases: TGTGCCAGCAGCTTATTACTAGCCTACGAGCAGTACTTC. It is translated as CASSLLLAYEQYF. This chain joins TRBV11-2 and TRBJ2-7; maybe TRBD2 (5 bases). CDR1 is SGHAT and CDR2 is FQNNGV in the germline V gene. V was trimmed by 2 bases and J by 2 bases, leaving 7 bases between them. The CDR3 runs to 13 residues.

This clonotype has a single count. The genes are TRBV20-1 and TRBJ2-7; D possibly corresponds to TRBD2 (5 bases). Germline V lookup: CDR1 DFQATT, CDR2 SNEGSKA (reference sequence). Trimming cost V 5 bases and J 3 bases, with 23 bases left between them. The CDR3 covers 16 residues. This CDR3 reads CSAAPGVVGLGYEQYF. DNA of the CDR3: TGCAGTGCTGCCCCCGGGGTGGTAGGCTTGGGCTACGAGCAGTACTTC.

This chain uses TRBV9 with TRBJ2-3, with a weak D call TRBD2 (6 bases). The V and J ends lost 7 bases and 5 bases respectively, with 11 bases between them. This CDR3 is built from 12 residues. The germline gives CDR1 SGDLS, CDR2 YYNGEE. CDR3 nucleotide sequence: TGTGCCAGCGGAGCCGGGGGAGATACGCAGTATTTT. Translation: CASGAGGDTQYF.

The chain combines TRBV13 with TRBJ2-5; 16 nucleotides match TRBD2. CDR3 length equals 19 residues. Germline trimming cut 5 bases from V and 2 bases from J; bases unmatched to any gene: 11. Germline V gives CDR1 PRHDT, CDR2 FYEKMQ (reference sequence). This CDR3 reads CASSAPGTSGRARQETQYF. The DNA for the CDR3 is TGTGCCAGCAGCGCACCCGGGACTAGCGGGAGGGCTCGGCAAGAGACCCAGTACTTC.

This chain uses TRBV19 with TRBJ2-1; maybe TRBD2 (5 bases). Germline loops: CDR1 LNHDA, CDR2 SQIVND (reference sequence). Trimming cost V 5 bases and J 3 bases, with 17 bases left between them. CDR3 size: 16 residues. The CDR3 loop is CASSDPHGIVYNEQFF. In DNA form, the CDR3 reads TGTGCCAGTAGTGATCCGCACGGGATCGTCTACAATGAGCAGTTCTTC. Based on the CDR3 plus reference TRBV19 and TRBJ2-1, the full variable domain is DGGITQSPKYLFRKEGQNVTLSCEQNLNHDAMYWYRQDPGQGLRLIYYSQIVNDFQKGDIAEGYSVSREKKESFPLTVTSAQKNPTAFYLCASSDPHGIVYNEQFFGPGTRLTVL.

Points on this clonotype: A junction end diverges from the germline sequence, so it may reflect a read error. The chain uses TRBV9 and TRBJ1-1, with 7 bases identical to TRBD1. Per the germline V gene, CDR1 is SGDLS and CDR2 is YYNGEE. CDR3 length: 14 residues. CDR3 protein: CASSSGAGGTEALF. For the CDR3, the DNA is TGTGCCAGCAGCTCGGGGGCAGGGGGGACTGAAGCTCTCTTT.

The chain joins TRBV9 to TRBJ2-1, with TRBD2 as a possible D gene (6 bases). Germline V CDR1 and CDR2: SGDLS, YYNGEE. V dropped 0 bases and J dropped 6 bases, with 10 bases sitting between them. The CDR3 runs 14 residues. The CDR3: CASSVGVSGNEQFF. The CDR3 DNA sequence: TGTGCCAGCAGCGTAGGGGTTAGCGGCAATGAGCAGTTCTTC.

The chain uses TRBV6-1 and TRBJ2-1; 10 bases fit TRBD2. Germline-derived CDR1 and CDR2 are MNHNS and SASEGT. The length of the CDR3 is 17 residues. J was trimmed by 0 bases and V by 7 bases; bases with no gene match: 9. The chain's CDR3 is CASTPQAGGFSYNEQFF. CDR3 nucleotides: TGTGCCAGCACCCCACAAGCGGGGGGGTTCTCCTACAATGAGCAGTTCTTC.

The rearrangement links TRBV19 to TRBJ2-1; tentative D call: TRBD2 (5 bases). Germline values: CDR1 LNHDA, CDR2 SQIVND (reference sequence). Trimming stripped 5 bases from V and 8 bases from J, with 13 bases between. The CDR3 has 13 amino acids. The CDR3 sequence: CASSLGLADEQFF. The CDR3, as DNA: TGTGCCAGTAGTTTAGGACTTGCCGATGAGCAGTTCTTC.

The sample holds one count of this clonotype. The chain carries TRBV28 and TRBJ2-7, with D perhaps TRBD2 (6 bases). CDR1 MDHEN and CDR2 SYDVKM come from the germline V gene. The CDR3 is 13 amino acids. V lost 8 bases, J lost 3 bases, and 14 bases lay in between. Here the CDR3 reads CASRSNGGYEQYF. CDR3 DNA: TGTGCCAGCCGGTCAAACGGGGGCTACGAGCAGTACTTC.

V and J are TRBV5-6 and TRBJ1-5; 7 positions match TRBD1. Germline CDR1 and CDR2: SGHDT and YYEEEE. The CDR3 contains 15 residues. Trimming took 4 bases from V and 5 from J; bases not matched to a gene: 9. The CDR3 protein is CASSNRDRYHQPQHF. CDR3 nucleotide sequence: TGTGCCAGCAGCAACCGGGACAGATATCATCAGCCCCAGCATTTT.

The CDR3 nucleotides read TGTGCCAGCAGTGATTGGGGGGAGTGGTTGGGTGAGCAGTTCTTC. This sequence encodes CASSDWGEWLGEQFF. This chain uses TRBV2 with TRBJ2-1; TRBD2 is a possible D gene (6 bases). The V end lost 3 bases, the J end lost 9 bases, and 18 bases lay between the germline ends. CDR1 is SNHLY and CDR2 is FYNNEI in the germline V gene. CDR3 size: 15 residues.

The rearrangement links TRBV27 to TRBJ2-1, with TRBD2 identical over 8 bases. This CDR3 has 19 amino acids. After removal of 2 bases from V and 3 bases from J, the junction contained 15 bases not matched to a gene. CDR1 is MNHEY, CDR2 SMNVEV, per germline (reference sequence). The CDR3, as DNA: TGTGCCAGCAGTTTAGTAGAACCACGGGGGGGGGACTTCTACAATGAGCAGTTCTTC. Its translation: CASSLVEPRGGDFYNEQFF.